This T cell receptor (beta chain) derives from a study of blood T cell repertoires in COVID-19. Overall study context: The United States, Italy and Spain were the sources of the acute and convalescent COVID-19 samples.

The CDR3 contains 15 residues. Trimming left V 4 bases short and J 0 bases short, with 12 bases between. Germline loops: CDR1 MNHEY, CDR2 SVGAGI. Original data processing: Reference gene primers were amplified, and this amplification served to estimate nucleated cell counts. Sequenced by immunoSEQ multiplex PCR; TCRdb stores in-frame clones only, minus some. The V and J calls and the clone size are those of that table, but D and trimming were determined from the DNA. The sample lists 200,000 to 250,000 clones; approximately 82% were seen once. This rearrangement joins TRBV6-5 to TRBJ1-1, with D tentatively TRBD1 (6 bases). Specimen: peripheral blood. The sequence was obtained from a woman aged 80 or over with acute or convalescent COVID-19. Written as DNA, the CDR3 is TGTGCCAGCAGTTCCCCTGGACAGCTGAACACTGAAGCTTTCTTT. It encodes CASSSPGQLNTEAFF.